This TCR beta chain was captured by sequencing in a study of blood T cells in healthy people across ages. Alongside a J-beta primer mix, a sample-barcoded 5' primer served in a second PCR lasting about 7 to 11 cycles. TCRdb called the 5' RACE reads again in MiXCR, with one record for every CDR3 protein. Among approximately 800,000 distinct CDR3 sequences listed, under 40% were seen once. V dropped 0 bases and J dropped 4 bases, with 9 bases sitting between them. Germline CDR1 reads SGHTA; CDR2 reads FQGNSA. There are 14 residues in the CDR3. Study-wide points: Estimates of total diversity, which came from one million sequenced T cells, were considered to be underestimates.

This clonotype was picked up a small number of times. Its antigen is unidentified. The rearrangement joins TRBV7-2 to TRBJ1-2; no reliable D call. Sequenced input: blood. This receptor was identified in a young man in good health. The CDR3 bases are TGTGCCAGCAGCTTAGCGCAGGCCCCCTATGGCTACACCTTC. Protein: CASSLAQAPYGYTF.